The next 24 T cell receptor beta chains were all read from a single sample in a study of T cell responses to AZD1222 COVID-19 vaccine. Repertoires were generated with immunoSEQ multiplex PCR, while TCRdb's copy carries only in-frame clones and drops some. The repertoire holds 100,000 to 150,000 clones, with about nine tenths as singletons. This material consisted of peripheral blood, taken on day 0 of AZD1222 vaccination. These receptors all come from an adult in good health.

This clone was observed a handful of times. The chain is built from TRBV6-2 or TRBV6-3 and TRBJ1-1; D might be TRBD1 (6 bases). This CDR3 has 15 amino acids. Trimming removed 5 bases at V and 4 bases at J, with 17 bases between. Germline V gene lookup returns CDR1 MNHEY and CDR2 SVGEGT. CDR3 nucleotides: TGTGCCAGCAGTGCCCGAAGGGGGGCGGTCACTGAAGCTTTCTTT. Protein: CASSARRGAVTEAFF.

The CDR3 region is CASSLGGRGGDTQYF. The CDR3 DNA is TGTGCCAGCAGCTTGGGGGGCAGGGGAGGAGATACGCAGTATTTT. V is TRBV5-4 and J is TRBJ2-3; D possibly uses TRBD1 or TRBD2 (6 bases each). The CDR3 covers 15 residues. Trimming cost V 0 bases and J 5 bases, with 13 bases left between them. CDR1 and CDR2 (germline): SGHNT, YYREEE (reference sequence).

This clone was picked up one time. The J gene is TRBJ2-7, the V gene TRBV12-5; no clear D. Trimming stripped 2 bases from V and 2 bases from J, with 19 bases between. Germline CDR1 is LGHNT and CDR2 is FRNRAP. The CDR3 has 17 amino acids. The CDR3 loop is CASGLNSSPTSTYEQYF. CDR3 coding DNA: TGTGCTAGTGGTTTGAATTCCAGCCCCACGTCTACCTACGAGCAGTACTTC.

The V gene is TRBV19, the J gene TRBJ1-1; D is uncertain. The germline CDR1 and CDR2 sequences are LNHDA and SQIVND (reference sequence). V lost 6 bases and J lost 1, with 9 bases in between. This CDR3 has 13 residues. DNA of the CDR3: TGTGCCAGTAGCCAATGGGAGAACACTGAAGCTTTCTTT. As protein: CASSQWENTEAFF. Full variable domain (remainder filled in from reference TRBV19 and TRBJ1-1): DGGITQSPKYLFRKEGQNVTLSCEQNLNHDAMYWYRQDPGQGLRLIYYSQIVNDFQKGDIAEGYSVSREKKESFPLTVTSAQKNPTAFYLCASSQWENTEAFFGQGTRLTVV.

V gene TRBV27 combines with J gene TRBJ2-1; possible D gene TRBD1, 5 bases. V dropped 8 bases and J dropped 10 bases, with 15 bases sitting between them. CDR1 is MNHEY, CDR2 SMNVEV, per germline (reference sequence). The CDR3 runs 12 residues. The CDR3 spells CASWVGLSEQFF. The CDR3 coding sequence is TGTGCCAGCTGGGTGGGGCTGAGCGAGCAGTTCTTC.

The V gene is TRBV10-3, the J gene TRBJ1-1, with D possibly TRBD1 on 5 matching bases. Looked up from germline, CDR1 is ENHRY and CDR2 is SYGVKD. V was cut by 0 bases and J by 11 bases, with 10 bases left in between. The length of the CDR3 is 12 residues. The CDR3 protein is CAISESSGDAFF. The DNA for the CDR3 is TGTGCCATCAGTGAGTCATCCGGGGACGCTTTCTTT.

The CDR3 DNA follows: TGCGCCAGCAGCTTGGGACAGGGAATCTCGGATACGCAGTATTTT. Its protein product is CASSLGQGISDTQYF. The chain employs TRBV5-1 and TRBJ2-3; 7 nucleotides agree with TRBD1. The V gene end was trimmed by 0 bases and the J gene end by 6 bases; junction bases not matched to a gene: 7. The CDR3 extends over 15 amino acids. Per germline, CDR1 SGHRS and CDR2 YFSETQ. Combining the CDR3 with reference TRBV5-1 and TRBJ2-3 gives the whole variable domain KAGVTQTPRYLIKTRGQQVTLSCSPISGHRSVSWYQQTPGQGLQFLFEYFSETQRNKGNFPGRFSGRQFSNSRSEMNVSTLELGDSALYLCASSLGQGISDTQYFGPGTRLTVL.

V is TRBV19 and J is TRBJ1-5; no reliable D call. CDR1 is LNHDA and CDR2 is SQIVND in the germline V gene (reference sequence). V lost 0 bases, J lost 4 bases, and 13 bases lay in between. The CDR3 runs to 16 residues. CDR3 bases: TGTGCCAGTAGTATAGATCAGAGAGGGAGGAATCAGCCCCAGCATTTT. It specifies CASSIDQRGRNQPQHF.

This chain links TRBV10-3 with TRBJ2-2; 7 nucleotides match TRBD1. Germline V gene lookup returns CDR1 ENHRY and CDR2 SYGVKD. Losses at the gene ends were 6 bases for V and 3 bases for J; bases not matched to a gene: 1. The CDR3 runs 13 residues. The DNA for the CDR3 is TGTGCCATCAGCACAGGGGACACCGGGGAGCTGTTTTTT. Residues: CAISTGDTGELFF.

The chain joins TRBV9 to TRBJ1-2, with a tentative D call TRBD1 (6 bases). V lost 7 bases and J lost 2, with 21 bases in between. This CDR3 is built from 16 residues. CDR1 SGDLS and CDR2 YYNGEE come from the germline V gene. In DNA, the CDR3 is TGTGCCAGCTCTTCCCCCCGGGACAAGGGAAACTATGGCTACACCTTC. It encodes CASSSPRDKGNYGYTF.

This chain connects TRBV7-3 to TRBJ2-3; D not certain. Germline CDR1 and CDR2: SGHTA and FQGTGA. This CDR3 comprises 13 residues. Trimming took off 1 base at V and 1 base at J, with 3 bases between the two ends. This chain's CDR3 is CASSLKGTDTQYF. In DNA form, the CDR3 reads TGTGCCAGCAGCTTAAAGGGCACAGATACGCAGTATTTT.

This chain links TRBV7-6 with TRBJ1-4; D possibly corresponds to TRBD1 (6 bases). The length of the CDR3 is 15 residues. Trimming pared 5 bases from V and 3 bases from J, leaving 13 bases between. CDR1 SGHVS and CDR2 FNYEAQ come from the germline V gene. CDR3 sequence reads: CASSPSGAANEKLFF. The DNA for the CDR3 is TGTGCCAGCAGCCCATCGGGGGCGGCTAATGAAAAACTGTTTTTT.

The chain links TRBV3-1 (or the pseudogene TRBV3-2) to TRBJ1-1, with TRBD1 identical over 8 bases. CDR3 length equals 15 residues. After removal of 3 bases from V and 1 base from J, the junction contained 4 bases not matched to a gene. Germline CDR1 and CDR2: LGHDT and YNNKEL (reference sequence). The CDR3 DNA sequence: TGTGCCAGCAGCCACGCCGGGACAGGGAACACTGAAGCTTTCTTT. Amino acids: CASSHAGTGNTEAFF.

This clone appeared a single time. J is TRBJ1-5 and V is TRBV27; possibly TRBD1 for D (5 bases). The CDR3 covers 18 residues. With 3 bases removed from V and 2 bases from J, the gap between germline ends came to 20 bases. Germline CDR1 reads MNHEY; CDR2 reads SMNVEV (reference sequence). CDR3 DNA sequence: TGTGCCAGCAGTTTCCGGCTCGGGGGAAGTAGTGGCAATCAGCCCCAGCATTTT. Translating gives CASSFRLGGSSGNQPQHF.

A single count supports this clone. The chain employs TRBV5-6 and TRBJ1-6, with 8 bases fitting TRBD1. The ends lost 4 bases at V and 6 bases at J; junction bases unmatched: 9. Germline V gives CDR1 SGHDT, CDR2 YYEEEE. The CDR3 loop spans 16 amino acids. CDR3 DNA sequence: TGTGCCAGCAGCCCGGACAGGGAGTCAGCTAATTCACCCCTCCACTTT. Translating it yields CASSPDRESANSPLHF.

The rearrangement uses TRBV29-1 and TRBJ1-1; no reliable D call. Germline CDR1 SQVTM, CDR2 ANQGSEA. V was clipped by 6 bases and J by 1 base, with 6 bases between them. The CDR3 has 11 amino acids. CDR3 coding DNA: TGCAGCGTACGCAGGAACACTGAAGCTTTCTTT. Amino acid sequence: CSVRRNTEAFF.

V is TRBV18 and J is TRBJ2-7; D is ambiguous. The CDR3 totals 13 residues. Looked up from germline, CDR1 is KGHSH and CDR2 is LQKENI. The V and J ends lost 3 bases and 5 bases respectively, with 11 bases between them. CDR3 sequence reads: CASSPLARHEQYF. The CDR3 nucleotides read TGTGCCAGCTCACCCCTGGCTCGACACGAGCAGTACTTC.

The rearrangement links TRBV9 to TRBJ2-1; 8 bases agree with TRBD2. This CDR3 is built from 14 residues. Germline V gives CDR1 SGDLS, CDR2 YYNGEE. After removal of 4 bases from V and 8 bases from J, the junction contained 8 bases not matched to a gene. Written as DNA, the CDR3 is TGTGCCAGCAGCCCACCGGGGGGGGCCCATGAGCAGTTCTTC. It encodes CASSPPGGAHEQFF.

V usage is TRBV25-1 and J usage is TRBJ1-2; D not certain. CDR3 length: 14 residues. Between the trimmed V and J ends, which lost 3 bases and 4 bases, there was a span of 12 bases. Germline-derived CDR1 and CDR2 are MGHDK and SYGVNS. CDR3: CASSDWILSYGYTF. The CDR3 coding sequence is TGTGCCAGCAGTGACTGGATTTTGAGCTATGGCTACACCTTC.

The chain employs TRBV5-1 and TRBJ2-1; TRBD1 matches 7 bases. CDR1 is SGHRS and CDR2 is YFSETQ in the germline V gene. V dropped 4 bases and J dropped 1; count of bases not matched to a gene: 8. This CDR3 is 16 amino acids long. The CDR3 reads CASSIVPGQSYNEQFF. In nucleotides, the CDR3 is TGCGCCAGCAGCATCGTCCCGGGACAGTCCTACAATGAGCAGTTCTTC.

Of note for this clone: One end of the junction fails to match germline, which may point to a read error. The J gene is TRBJ2-2, the V gene TRBV7-3; D is ambiguous. This CDR3 is 13 amino acids long. CDR1 SGHTA and CDR2 FQGTGA come from the germline V gene. CDR3 nucleotides: TGTGCCAGCAGCCTAACCAACACCGGGGAGCTGTTTTTT. Its protein product is CASSLTNTGELFF.

The chain combines TRBV7-3 with TRBJ2-2; D ambiguous. In germline, CDR1 is SGHTA, CDR2 FQGTGA. The CDR3 consists of 16 residues. V lost 6 bases, J lost 2 bases, and 16 bases lay in between. The CDR3: CASSFIPRINTGELFF. CDR3 bases: TGTGCCAGCAGTTTCATCCCCAGGATTAACACCGGGGAGCTGTTTTTT.

The chain combines TRBV2 with TRBJ1-2, with unresolved D. Germline CDR1 is SNHLY and CDR2 is FYNNEI. Trimming cost V 7 bases and J 1 base, with 4 bases left between them. This CDR3 has 11 residues. This chain's CDR3 is CASNGNYGYTF. The CDR3 DNA sequence: TGTGCCAGCAACGGTAACTATGGCTACACCTTC.

The V gene is TRBV18, the J gene TRBJ2-2, with D tentatively TRBD1 (5 bases). V lost 4 bases and J lost 7, with 13 bases in between. Germline V gene sequence: CDR1 KGHSH, CDR2 LQKENI. The CDR3 extends over 14 amino acids. The CDR3 DNA follows: TGTGCCAGCTCACGTCAGGGATATAACGGGGAGCTGTTTTTT. It is translated as CASSRQGYNGELFF.